This TCR beta chain was obtained from a study of cytomegalovirus exposure and HLA in healthy donors (dated by TCRdb to 2016 to 2017). Describing the broader study: An earlier analysis of approximately 640 of the donors reported 250 to 300 Gb of sequence data and 100 million to 130 million unique TCR beta sequences from about 179 million T cells. Approximately 300 gigabases of sequencing data and approximately 91 million unique TCR sequences made up an early release that covered approximately 620 HLA-typed donors. Of the roughly 390 genotyped donors, around 81% fell in the genetic ancestry cluster associated with self-reported Caucasian donors. The study aimed to test whether cataloging public T cell receptors could reveal signatures of past pathogen exposure. The T cell repertoires of 666 subjects were profiled by immunosequencing and related to cytomegalovirus serostatus. A separate validation cohort of approximately 130 different subjects was used in addition to the approximately 610-subject first cohort. To predict cytomegalovirus infection status, the study combined high-throughput TCR immunosequencing, statistical association of individual TCRs with disease status, and machine learning. To study patterns of TCR occurrence, a later analysis re-analyzed previously published TCR beta repertoires from 550 to 800 donors and added high-resolution HLA genotyping. The later analysis used no new phenotypic data to find candidate immune exposures, relying instead on TCR beta sequences and their occurrence across donors. An earlier analysis of 587 of the donors used high-throughput TCR beta sequencing to judge whether each TCR beta V gene segment behaved as functional or pseudogenic. Donor age, sex, ethnicity and CMV serostatus were compiled together with the repertoire data. A later genetic analysis used genome-wide SNP genotypes for about 65% of the 666 donors, treating that subset as a discovery cohort. All discovery cohort repertoires had been generated using a single sequencing platform. HLA typing covered class I and class II loci at four-digit resolution. Typing coverage differed by locus: A, B, C, DRB1 and DQB1 were typed in roughly 620-640 donors, DQA1 in approximately 520, DPA1 in around 600, and DPB1 in roughly 450. Because of strong linkage in the cohort, four to six DR-DQ haplotypes were treated as single units for association and clustering. Across about 370 genotyped donors of the cohort, an average of roughly 200,000 unique TCR beta nucleotide sequences per donor were sequenced, and 15% to 20% of those sequences were non-productive.

The study at large found these results: The authors suggested that the approach could potentially be extended to other disease states and immunological phenotypes. Because counts were too low, roughly 18 rarely observed V segments, including chromosome 9 orphons, were left out of the earlier analysis of approximately 500 of the donors. The study listed 150 to 200 TCR beta chains as associated with cytomegalovirus. HLA typing was unavailable for some donors at each locus, so association tests used only the typed subset. The presence/absence analyses assumed that sequencing depth was roughly uniform across donors, and that assumption may not be true. Cytomegalovirus status was reported to be diagnosed by the classifier with high specificity and sensitivity in both the original and validation cohorts. CMV serostatus was the only immune exposure information available for the cohort. The sequencing pipeline was judged likely to have produced a cluster of highly shared sequence variants as a technical artifact. In vitro tests confirmed that three of the cytomegalovirus-associated TCR beta chains recognize cytomegalovirus antigens. A further reported finding was that TCR beta sequences accurately predicted the HLA-A and HLA-B alleles for most subjects in the first cohort. Correlated functional status among segregating V segments might be attributable to linkage disequilibrium, but an unknown experimental factor could not be ruled out. The 87-base-pair reads could not distinguish some IMGT-functional V segments, including TRBV6-2 and TRBV6-3, so those segments were excluded. According to a later analysis, parvovirus B19, influenza, CMV and Epstein-Barr virus appeared linked to several top co-occurrence clusters. In a later analysis, HLA-associated TCR beta chains showed more clonal expansion and lower generation probabilities than non-associated chains that were equally common. A later genetic analysis reported fewer N-insertions in productive TCRs among donors in an Asian-associated ancestry cluster than the roughly 700-donor mean. A later analysis associated 15,000 or so TCR beta sequences with specific HLA alleles at a false discovery rate of 0.05. In a later analysis, most CMV-associated TCR beta chains were found to appear HLA-restricted, with HLA associations seemingly driven largely by CMV exposure. According to a later analysis, TCR association rates differed among HLA loci, with DRB1 alleles showing the most associated TCRs and HLA-C alleles showing the fewest. An earlier analysis of approximately 500 of the donors showed that most TCR beta V segments appeared in productive rearrangements either about 87% or about 30% of the time, which broadly matched IMGT annotations. A later genetic analysis associated a missense DCLRE1C variant with V-gene and J-gene trimming of TCR beta chains, and an independent cohort replicated the association. Across donors, most TCR sequences were observed very rarely, whereas some public TCRs were present in many individuals. Assigning TCR associations to individual alleles was difficult when HLA alleles, especially DR and DQ, strongly co-occurred. In this cohort, only TCR beta chains were sequenced, and detectable features were limited by the absence of alpha or paired-chain data.

The cohort consisted of hundreds of healthy bone marrow donors. Cohort members were all nominally healthy when sampled, although unrecorded immune exposures were likely present. The donor tested CMV seronegative, placing the donor among the 352 seronegative members of the cohort. Each donor provided a peripheral blood sample, and peripheral blood mononuclear cells were used for TCR beta sequencing. Genomic DNA was extracted from the blood cell samples with the Qiagen DNeasy Blood Extraction Kit. About this clone itself: Its antigen target is currently unknown. Per-nucleotide qualities are absent, and no much larger clonotype sits a single base away.

The library was produced with the immunoSEQ multiplex PCR assay. The multiplex PCR relied on a mix of 60 forward primers for TCR Vbeta segments and 13 reverse primers for TCR Jbeta segments. The CDR3 region of rearranged TCR beta genes was amplified from genomic DNA by a multiplex PCR assay. On the Illumina HiSeq System, the amplified TCR beta libraries were sequenced as 87-base-pair reads. The authors' pipeline ran thus. Across the roughly 670 repertoires, a later analysis counted approximately 83 million unique TCR beta chains, 9.5 million to 13 million of which were shared by at least two donors. Raw reads were error-corrected and collapsed into unique sequences by a nearest-neighbor algorithm in which closely related sequences were merged to remove PCR and sequencing errors. Alignment of CDR3 sequences to IMGT reference sequences was used to assign V, D and J gene segments. For a sequence to be retained, a match of at least six nucleotides to both a V gene segment and a J gene segment was required. A rearrangement counted as productive if the CDR3 had no stop codons and remained in frame with V and J, and every other rearrangement counted as non-productive. CDR3 was defined according to IMGT convention as the region running from the second conserved V-encoded cysteine to the conserved J-encoded phenylalanine. The earlier analysis of around 640 of the donors excluded sequences that lacked an unambiguous match to a single V gene segment. An earlier analysis of 587 of the donors called V segments functional above 56.7% productive rearrangements and segregating when the between-donor standard deviation exceeded 5%. A statistical classification framework was built to diagnose cytomegalovirus status from the catalog of TCR beta chain sequences. In a later analysis, V and J genes were assigned by comparing TCR nucleotide sequences against IMGT/GENE-DB human TR gene sequences. Using the TCRdist pipeline, a later analysis assigned CDR3 sequences along with most-parsimonious VDJ recombination scenarios. A later analysis defined each TCR beta chain by its CDR3 amino acid sequence plus V-gene family, and excluded reads lacking a unique V-gene family. To address suspected cross-contamination and a sequencing artifact, a later analysis removed 550 to 750 highly shared, low-generation-probability nucleotide sequences. For each public chain, a later analysis derived a clonal expansion index from normalized ranks of inferred template counts within each repertoire. Generation probabilities in a later analysis came from a VDJ recombination model fitted to out-of-frame rearrangements, and those results were checked against IGoR. A later analysis scored TCR-TCR, TCR-HLA and TCR-CMV co-occurrence with hypergeometric tests, applying a repertoire-size bias correction to TCR pairs. A later analysis estimated false discovery rates by permuting HLA or CMV assignments 20 times. A later analysis grouped co-occurring TCRs with DBSCAN, adding TCRdist sequence similarity when clustering within HLA-allele-positive subsets. For co-occurrence clustering, repertoires with fewer than 30,000 or more than 120,000 public chains were excluded, along with a handful of repertoires with anomalous nucleotide sharing. TCRdb carries this immuneACCESS record with in-frame sequences only. Its versions omit some clonotypes, under half of them owing to an unresolved V gene in the studies checked, with the rest unexplained. V and J calls and clone size are as listed in that table; D and trimming were resolved from the DNA. Within this sample are over 100,000 clones, with about 70% of them counted one time only. The ten largest clones capture roughly 0.9% of the sample.

The germline V gene (reference sequence) specifies MNHEY as CDR1 and SMNVEV as CDR2. Taken from cysteine to phenylalanine, the CDR3 has 13 residues. Just CDR3 DNA is preserved here, 39 bases in frame from base 1. Between the V and J ends, shortened by 2 bases and 3 bases respectively, the junction contains 8 bases. The origin of this receptor is a woman under 40 in good health and CMV-seronegative. Sequences were obtained from PBMCs. Here the chain combines TRBV27 and TRBJ2-7, with a tentative D gene TRBD1 over 5 matching bases. The CDR3 loop reads CASSLAQGYEQYF. The DNA sequence is TGTGCCAGCAGTTTAGCTCAGGGCTACGAGCAGTACTTC.